The source of this TCR beta chain is a study of T-cell reconstitution after alpha-beta-depleted transplantation in children. Germline lookup yields CDR1 MNHEY and CDR2 SVGAGI. V shed 0 bases and J shed 1 base, with 14 bases lying between them. This CDR3 is 17 amino acids long. Library preparation (for TCRbeta) was performed with unique molecular identifiers. Each CDR3 protein gets one entry after TCRdb re-called the PCR reads with MiXCR. The sample carries about 370,000 distinct CDR3 sequences, roughly 20% recorded once. The chain carries TRBV6-5 and TRBJ2-3, with D unresolved. The source material was PBMCs from the stem cell graft donor, sampled from the stem cell graft. The source is a human donor who donated a stem cell graft to a child with acute myeloid leukemia. The CDR3 region is CASSYSIPAMRTDTQYF. The CDR3 DNA reads as TGTGCCAGCAGTTACTCCATTCCAGCGATGCGCACAGATACGCAGTATTTT.